This TCR beta chain was captured by sequencing in a study of T cells in Graves' hyperthyroidism and ophthalmopathy. Study-wide points: By a 13 V-J model, ophthalmopathy was set apart from stable hyperthyroidism.

Patients aged 18 to 65 had newly diagnosed hyperthyroidism lasting under 2 months. Exclusions: uncontrolled infection, other autoimmune disease, pregnancy, lactation. Thyroid ultrasound, orbital computed tomography, clinical symptoms, and serum thyroxine and TRAb underpinned diagnoses. TCR beta CDR3 regions were amplified from RNA. An initial round of RT-PCR targeting the TCR CDR3 relied on the HTBI primer set. TCRdb re-analysed the multiplex PCR reads in MiXCR, keeping a single row per CDR3 protein. The sample records 500,000 to 700,000 distinct CDR3 sequences, over 15% being singletons. The table lists this clonotype with many counts. Antigen unknown. Trimming pared 7 bases from V and 7 bases from J, leaving 25 bases between. The CDR3 totals 17 residues. CDR1 and CDR2 from the germline V gene are SEHNR and FQNEAQ (reference sequence).

The chain uses TRBV7-9 and TRBJ2-2; D may be TRBD1 (5 bases). The receptor comes from a woman between 18 and 29 years old with Graves' hyperthyroidism. Material for sequencing was blood. The DNA for the CDR3 is TGTGCCAGCAACCCCCTAGGATTGACAGCCTGCTGCGGGGAGCTGTTTTTT. Translation: CASNPLGLTACCGELFF.